These T cell receptor beta chains were read from a single sample in a study of blood T cell repertoires in COVID-19. TCRdb keeps only in-frame clones here, not all; method: immunoSEQ multiplex PCR. The sample consists of 320,000 or so clones, 85% of them appearing once. Sequenced sample: PBMCs or T cells enriched from blood (not recorded which). The receptors were sampled from a woman in her thirties who had been exposed to COVID-19. Both conserved end residues are part of each CDR3. D genes are given only for firm matches. For some rows the clone size is stated as once, few or many, or as a class when expanded; others skip it.

V: TRBV5-1
size: -
D: -
J: TRBJ1-1
CDR3: CASSLSRNTEAFF
DNA: TGCGCCAGCAGCTTGTCCAGAAACACTGAAGCTTTCTTT

V: TRBV12-3/TRBV12-4
size: -
D: -
J: TRBJ1-1
CDR3: CASSLGPAEAFF
DNA: TGTGCCAGCAGTCTTGGGCCCGCTGAAGCTTTCTTT

V: TRBV5-1
size: -
D: TRBD1
J: TRBJ1-1
CDR3: CASSSLTGPRTEAFF
DNA: TGCGCCAGCAGCTCACTGACAGGGCCCAGGACTGAAGCTTTCTTT

V: TRBV5-5
size: -
D: TRBD1
J: TRBJ1-2
CDR3: CASSLATGGDYGYTF
DNA: TGTGCCAGCAGCTTGGCGACAGGGGGTGACTATGGCTACACCTTC

V: TRBV9
size: -
D: -
J: TRBJ2-3
CDR3: CASSVVMSTDTQYF
DNA: TGTGCCAGCAGCGTAGTTATGTCCACAGATACGCAGTATTTT

V: TRBV28
size: few
D: TRBD1
J: TRBJ1-2
CDR3: CASRPRGDRTGGNYGYTF
DNA: TGTGCCAGCAGGCCCAGGGGAGACCGGACAGGGGGAAACTATGGCTACACCTTC

V: TRBV18
size: -
D: -
J: TRBJ2-7
CDR3: CASSPPSSSYEQYF
DNA: TGTGCCAGCTCACCACCCTCCAGCTCCTACGAGCAGTACTTC

V: TRBV1
size: -
D: -
J: TRBJ2-7
CDR3: CTSSQDLRTETRLSSYEQYF
DNA: TGCACCAGCAGCCAAGATCTTAGGACGGAGACGAGACTAAGCTCCTACGAGCAGTACTTC

V: TRBV30
size: -
D: -
J: TRBJ2-1
CDR3: CAWSYRVNEQFF
DNA: TGTGCCTGGAGTTACAGGGTAAATGAGCAGTTCTTC

V: TRBV5-1
size: -
D: TRBD1
J: TRBJ1-6
CDR3: CASSLAAGTGYNSPLHF
DNA: TGCGCCAGCAGCTTGGCTGCTGGGACAGGGTATAATTCACCCCTCCACTTT

V: TRBV4-3
size: -
D: TRBD2
J: TRBJ2-3
CDR3: CASSWGGVEDTQYF
DNA: TGCGCCAGCAGTTGGGGGGGTGTGGAAGATACGCAGTATTTT

V: TRBV5-8
size: -
D: -
J: TRBJ2-5
CDR3: CASSLAGFGETQYF
DNA: TGTGCCAGCAGCTTGGCAGGGTTTGGAGAGACCCAGTACTTC

V: TRBV9
size: -
D: -
J: TRBJ2-2
CDR3: CASSVNIARAAGELFF
DNA: TGTGCCAGCAGCGTAAACATCGCCAGGGCGGCCGGGGAGCTGTTTTTT

V: TRBV3-1/TRBV3-2
size: -
D: -
J: TRBJ1-5
CDR3: CASSPSGSNQPQHF
DNA: TGTGCCAGCAGCCCCTCCGGTAGCAATCAGCCCCAGCATTTT

V: TRBV5-1
size: -
D: TRBD2
J: TRBJ2-7
CDR3: CASRPGTSGTYEQYF
DNA: TGCGCCAGCAGACCTGGGACTAGCGGGACGTACGAGCAGTACTTC

V: TRBV7-3
size: -
D: TRBD2
J: TRBJ2-3
CDR3: CASSWTSGGVDTQYF
DNA: TGTGCCAGCAGCTGGACTAGCGGGGGAGTTGATACGCAGTATTTT

V: TRBV3-1/TRBV3-2
size: few
D: -
J: TRBJ2-7
CDR3: CASSQVRSTEQYF
DNA: TGTGCCAGCAGCCAAGTGCGGAGTACTGAGCAGTACTTC

V: TRBV3-1/TRBV3-2
size: -
D: TRBD1
J: TRBJ2-7
CDR3: CASSQGQGRYEQYF
DNA: TGTGCCAGCAGCCAAGGACAGGGTCGCTACGAGCAGTACTTC

V: TRBV7-8
size: once
D: TRBD1
J: TRBJ1-1
CDR3: CASSLTGGRGTEAFF
DNA: TGTGCCAGCAGCTTAACAGGGGGCCGGGGCACTGAAGCTTTCTTT

V: TRBV18
size: few
D: -
J: TRBJ2-7
CDR3: CASSPPSVYEQYF
DNA: TGTGCCAGCTCACCACCGTCGGTCTACGAGCAGTACTTC

V: TRBV19
size: -
D: -
J: TRBJ1-2
CDR3: CASSSTTGPYGYTF
DNA: TGTGCCAGTAGTTCGACGACAGGCCCCTATGGCTACACCTTC

V: TRBV10-3
size: -
D: TRBD2
J: TRBJ2-2
CDR3: CAISGPAGGHGTGELFF
DNA: TGTGCCATCAGTGGTCCGGCGGGGGGCCACGGCACCGGGGAGCTGTTTTTT

V: TRBV28
size: -
D: TRBD1
J: TRBJ1-2
CDR3: CASSMTGYYGYTF
DNA: TGTGCCAGCAGTATGACAGGGTACTATGGCTACACCTTC

V: TRBV11-2
size: once
D: TRBD1
J: TRBJ1-1
CDR3: CASSLGWGQGNTEAFF
DNA: TGTGCCAGCAGCTTAGGCTGGGGACAGGGAAACACTGAAGCTTTCTTT

V: TRBV6-2/TRBV6-3
size: -
D: -
J: TRBJ1-5
CDR3: CASSPGQLGQPQHF
DNA: TGTGCCAGCAGCCCCGGACAGCTCGGCCAGCCCCAGCATTTT

V: TRBV6-5
size: -
D: TRBD1
J: TRBJ1-1
CDR3: CASRTGGAQGAFF
DNA: TGTGCCAGCAGGACGGGGGGGGCACAGGGGGCTTTCTTT

V: TRBV28
size: -
D: -
J: TRBJ2-7
CDR3: CAIRGGETYEQYF
DNA: TGTGCCATTAGAGGGGGGGAAACCTACGAGCAGTACTTC

V: TRBV27
size: -
D: TRBD2
J: TRBJ2-3
CDR3: CASSFRSGGRDTQYF
DNA: TGTGCCAGCAGTTTCCGAAGCGGGGGCCGGGATACGCAGTATTTT

V: TRBV9
size: -
D: -
J: TRBJ1-2
CDR3: CASSAQGATDYGYTF
DNA: TGTGCCAGCAGCGCCCAGGGCGCGACGGACTATGGCTACACCTTC

V: TRBV30
size: once
D: TRBD1
J: TRBJ1-5
CDR3: CAWSVSPGTGGLQPQHF
DNA: TGTGCCTGGAGTGTCTCACCAGGGACAGGGGGCCTTCAGCCCCAGCATTTT

V: TRBV5-1
size: -
D: -
J: TRBJ1-3
CDR3: CASSSSGGSSGNTIYF
DNA: TGCGCCAGCAGCTCCTCCGGAGGGAGCTCTGGAAACACCATATATTTT

V: TRBV9
size: once
D: TRBD2
J: TRBJ2-1
CDR3: CASSLRKAGGRNEQFF
DNA: TGTGCCAGCAGCTTACGAAAAGCGGGAGGGCGCAATGAGCAGTTCTTC

V: TRBV9
size: -
D: -
J: TRBJ1-2
CDR3: CASSGQGLYGYTF
DNA: TGTGCCAGCAGCGGTCAGGGGTTGTATGGCTACACCTTC

V: TRBV7-2
size: few
D: TRBD2
J: TRBJ2-3
CDR3: CASSLHGGGEDTQYF
DNA: TGTGCCAGCAGCTTACACGGCGGGGGGGAAGATACGCAGTATTTT

V: TRBV11-2
size: -
D: TRBD1
J: TRBJ1-5
CDR3: CASSLGTGAMISNQPQHF
DNA: TGTGCCAGCAGCTTAGGGACAGGGGCGATGATTAGCAATCAGCCCCAGCATTTT

V: TRBV28
size: -
D: -
J: TRBJ1-2
CDR3: CASSFGDTRNYGYTF
DNA: TGTGCCAGCAGTTTTGGGGACACCCGGAACTATGGCTACACCTTC

V: TRBV11-2
size: -
D: TRBD2
J: TRBJ2-5
CDR3: CASSLERLAGVQETQYF
DNA: TGTGCCAGCAGCTTAGAACGACTAGCGGGGGTACAAGAGACCCAGTACTTC

V: TRBV30
size: -
D: TRBD2
J: TRBJ2-3
CDR3: CAWSAPSGGATDTQYF
DNA: TGTGCCTGGAGTGCTCCTAGCGGGGGGGCCACAGATACGCAGTATTTT

V: TRBV19
size: -
D: -
J: TRBJ2-6
CDR3: CASSTGAGANVLTF
DNA: TGTGCCAGTAGTACCGGTGCCGGGGCCAACGTCCTGACTTTC

V: TRBV19
size: -
D: TRBD1
J: TRBJ1-5
CDR3: CASSLTGQGNQPQHF
DNA: TGTGCCAGTAGTTTGACGGGACAGGGCAATCAGCCCCAGCATTTT

V: TRBV4-1
size: -
D: TRBD1
J: TRBJ1-6
CDR3: CASRRTWDRGLNSPLHF
DNA: TGCGCCAGCAGACGAACGTGGGACAGGGGGCTTAATTCACCCCTCCACTTT

V: TRBV6-1
size: few
D: TRBD1
J: TRBJ2-1
CDR3: CASSEPASTGDPNEQFF
DNA: TGTGCCAGCAGTGAACCAGCGTCGACAGGGGATCCGAATGAGCAGTTCTTC

V: TRBV2
size: -
D: TRBD1
J: TRBJ1-4
CDR3: CASRDQTGGGEKLFF
DNA: TGTGCCAGCAGGGACCAGACAGGGGGAGGTGAAAAACTGTTTTTT

V: TRBV27
size: few
D: -
J: TRBJ1-6
CDR3: CASSSPGQKPYNSPLHF
DNA: TGTGCCAGCAGTTCCCCCGGACAGAAACCCTATAATTCACCCCTCCACTTT

V: TRBV6-5
size: -
D: -
J: TRBJ1-1
CDR3: CASSRDSGNTEAFF
DNA: TGTGCCAGCAGCCGGGACTCGGGGAACACTGAAGCTTTCTTT

V: TRBV6-6
size: -
D: -
J: TRBJ2-4
CDR3: CASSPLVGTFYKNIQYF
DNA: TGTGCCAGCAGTCCTTTGGTAGGGACTTTCTATAAAAACATTCAGTACTTC

V: TRBV28
size: -
D: -
J: TRBJ1-3
CDR3: CASSLRAGPTGNTIYF
DNA: TGTGCCAGCAGTTTACGGGCAGGGCCTACAGGAAACACCATATATTTT

V: TRBV14
size: -
D: TRBD2
J: TRBJ2-7
CDR3: CASSLLGREGREQYF
DNA: TGTGCCAGCAGCCTCCTCGGGCGGGAGGGCCGCGAGCAGTACTTC

V: TRBV12-3/TRBV12-4
size: -
D: -
J: TRBJ2-7
CDR3: CASSLASGYEQYF
DNA: TGTGCCAGCAGTTTAGCGTCGGGCTACGAGCAGTACTTC

V: TRBV10-2
size: -
D: TRBD1
J: TRBJ1-2
CDR3: CASSVGDRGYTF
DNA: TGCGCCAGCAGTGTAGGGGACAGGGGCTACACCTTC